The 8 T cell receptor beta chains below all came from one sample that was sequenced in a study of neurological immune-mediated disorders. MiXCR, run by TCRdb on the 5' RACE reads, gives a single entry per CDR3 protein. The sample yields about 70,000 distinct CDR3 sequences, roughly 3% seen once. The material sequenced was PBMCs. These receptors originate from a woman in her fifties or sixties with multiple sclerosis.

The chain joins TRBV20-1 to TRBJ2-7; 7 bases line up with TRBD2. The germline V gene encodes CDR1 DFQATT and CDR2 SNEGSKA (reference sequence). This CDR3 has 14 residues. Germline trimming cut 2 bases from V and 1 base from J; bases unmatched to any gene: 5. Here the CDR3 reads CSARSGTVSYEQYF. The CDR3 nucleotides read TGCAGTGCTAGAAGCGGGACGGTTTCCTACGAGCAGTACTTC.

This clonotype was observed many times. The CDR3 reads CSARDGGPAETQYF. Written as DNA, the CDR3 is TGCAGTGCTAGAGACGGGGGGCCGGCCGAGACCCAGTACTTC. The chain couples TRBV20-1 to TRBJ2-5; perhaps TRBD2 as D (7 bases). Trimming took 0 bases from V and 5 from J, leaving 13 bases between them. The CDR3 runs 14 residues. The germline gives CDR1 DFQATT, CDR2 SNEGSKA (reference sequence).

This clonotype was observed at least ten times. V gene TRBV7-2 combines with J gene TRBJ1-3; no reliable D call. The CDR3 runs to 12 residues. CDR1 SGHTA and CDR2 FQGNSA come from the germline V gene. Deletions cut 5 bases from V and 1 base from J, with 3 bases between. As DNA, the CDR3 is TGTGCCAGCAGCCAATCTGGAAACACCATATATTTT. This gives the protein CASSQSGNTIYF.

This clonotype has ten or more counts. V usage is TRBV6-1 and J usage is TRBJ2-1; 10 bases line up with TRBD2. The CDR3 is made up of 14 amino acids. In germline, CDR1 is MNHNS, CDR2 SASEGT. V shed 4 bases, J shed 6 bases, and the junction held 3 bases outside the gene matches. Here the CDR3 reads CASSGSGRPNEQFF. The CDR3 nucleotides read TGTGCCAGCAGTGGTAGCGGGAGGCCCAATGAGCAGTTCTTC.

This clonotype was observed many times. The rearrangement uses TRBV15 and TRBJ2-6; D perhaps matches TRBD2 (5 bases). The CDR3 is 14 residues long. Trimming pared 8 bases from V and 0 bases from J, leaving 8 bases between. Germline V CDR1 and CDR2: LNHNV, YYDKDF (reference sequence). The chain's CDR3 is CATSEGSGANVLTF. In nucleotides, the CDR3 is TGTGCCACCTCTGAGGGCTCTGGGGCCAACGTCCTGACTTTC.

This clonotype came up many times. The gene calls are TRBV5-1 and TRBJ2-5; D gene uncertain. Germline assignment: CDR1 SGHRS and CDR2 YFSETQ. V lost 0 bases, J lost 2 bases, and 11 bases lay in between. CDR3 length equals 15 residues. The CDR3 DNA reads TGCGCCAGCAGCTTGGCCCTCGGTGAGCAAGAGACCCAGTACTTC. Protein product: CASSLALGEQETQYF.

This clonotype was counted at least ten times. The chain links TRBV4-2 to TRBJ2-3; possibly TRBD2 for D (6 bases). V was trimmed by 1 base and J by 2 bases, leaving 16 bases between them. The germline gives CDR1 LGHNA, CDR2 YNFKEQ. This CDR3 contains 17 residues. The CDR3 bases are TGTGCCAGCAGCCAAGTCGGTCGGCGGGGTGCCACAGATACGCAGTATTTT. This sequence encodes CASSQVGRRGATDTQYF.

On this clonotype: The germline gene is not matched at one end of the junction; a read error may be the cause. V usage is TRBV10-3 and J usage is TRBJ1-5, with 7 bases lining up with TRBD1. CDR3 length: 15 residues. Germline CDR1 ENHRY, CDR2 SYGVKD. The CDR3 DNA reads as TGTGCCATCAGTGATTCCGGACAGGTCAATAAGACCCAGAATTTT. It specifies CAISDSGQVNKTQNF.